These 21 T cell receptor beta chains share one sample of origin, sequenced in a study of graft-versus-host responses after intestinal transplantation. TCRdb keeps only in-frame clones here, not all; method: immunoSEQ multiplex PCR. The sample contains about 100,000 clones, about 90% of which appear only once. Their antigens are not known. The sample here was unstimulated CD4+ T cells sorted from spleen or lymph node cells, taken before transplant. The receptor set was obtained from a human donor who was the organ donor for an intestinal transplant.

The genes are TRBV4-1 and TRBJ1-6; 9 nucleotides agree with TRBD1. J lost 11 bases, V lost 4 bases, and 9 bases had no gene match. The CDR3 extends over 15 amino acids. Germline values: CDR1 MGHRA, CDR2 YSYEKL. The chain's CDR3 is CASSRVDRGDPPLHF. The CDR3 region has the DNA TGCGCCAGCAGCCGCGTCGACAGGGGGGATCCACCCCTCCACTTT.

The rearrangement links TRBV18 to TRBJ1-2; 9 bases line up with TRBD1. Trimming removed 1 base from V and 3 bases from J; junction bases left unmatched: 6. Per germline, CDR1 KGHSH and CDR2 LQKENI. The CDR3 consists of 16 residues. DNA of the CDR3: TGTGCCAGCTCACCACTCGGGACAGGGAGCGACTATGGCTACACCTTC. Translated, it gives CASSPLGTGSDYGYTF.

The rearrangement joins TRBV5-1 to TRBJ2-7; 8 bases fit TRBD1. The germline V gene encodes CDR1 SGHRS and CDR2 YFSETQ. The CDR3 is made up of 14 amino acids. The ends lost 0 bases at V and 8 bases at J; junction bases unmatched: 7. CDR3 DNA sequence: TGCGCCAGCAGCTTGGGGGACAGGTTTTTCCAGCAGTACTTC. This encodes CASSLGDRFFQQYF. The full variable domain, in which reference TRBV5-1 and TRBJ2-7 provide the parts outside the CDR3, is KAGVTQTPRYLIKTRGQQVTLSCSPISGHRSVSWYQQTPGQGLQFLFEYFSETQRNKGNFPGRFSGRQFSNSRSEMNVSTLELGDSALYLCASSLGDRFFQQYFGPGTRLTVT.

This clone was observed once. The CDR3 protein is CASSPTSKSTDTQYF. CDR3 nucleotide sequence: TGTGCCAGCAGCCCTACTAGTAAGAGCACAGATACGCAGTATTTT. The V gene is TRBV5-4, the J gene TRBJ2-3; D perhaps matches TRBD2 (5 bases). CDR1 SGHNT and CDR2 YYREEE come from the germline V gene (reference sequence). This CDR3 has 15 residues. Trimming removed 4 bases at V and 0 bases at J, with 12 bases between.

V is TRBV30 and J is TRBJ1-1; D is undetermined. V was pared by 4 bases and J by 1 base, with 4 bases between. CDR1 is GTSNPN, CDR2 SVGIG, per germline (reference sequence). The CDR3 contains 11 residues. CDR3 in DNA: TGTGCCTGGATCGGGAACACTGAAGCTTTCTTT. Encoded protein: CAWIGNTEAFF.

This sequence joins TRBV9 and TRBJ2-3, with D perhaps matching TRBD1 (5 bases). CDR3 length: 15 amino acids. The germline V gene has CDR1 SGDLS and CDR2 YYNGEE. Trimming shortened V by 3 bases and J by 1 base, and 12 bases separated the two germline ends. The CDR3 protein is CASSAREGGTDTQYF. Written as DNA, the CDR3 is TGTGCCAGCAGCGCCAGGGAAGGGGGCACAGATACGCAGTATTTT.

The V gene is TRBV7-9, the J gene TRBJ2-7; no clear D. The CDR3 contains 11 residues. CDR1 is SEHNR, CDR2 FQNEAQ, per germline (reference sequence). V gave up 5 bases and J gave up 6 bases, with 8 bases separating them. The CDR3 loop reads CASSLSTEQYF. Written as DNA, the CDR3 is TGTGCCAGCAGCCTATCGACCGAGCAGTACTTC.

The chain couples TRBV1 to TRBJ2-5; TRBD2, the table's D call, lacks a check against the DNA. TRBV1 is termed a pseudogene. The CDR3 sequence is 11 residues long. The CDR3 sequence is CTVGRGETQYF. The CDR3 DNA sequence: TGCACCGTGGGCCGGGGGGAGACCCAGTACTTC.

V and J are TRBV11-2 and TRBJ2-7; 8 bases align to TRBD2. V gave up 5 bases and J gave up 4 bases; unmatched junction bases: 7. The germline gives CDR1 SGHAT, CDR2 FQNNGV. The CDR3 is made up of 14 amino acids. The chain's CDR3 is CASSPGTRTYEQYF. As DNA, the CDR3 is TGTGCCAGCAGCCCCGGGACTAGGACATACGAGCAGTACTTC.

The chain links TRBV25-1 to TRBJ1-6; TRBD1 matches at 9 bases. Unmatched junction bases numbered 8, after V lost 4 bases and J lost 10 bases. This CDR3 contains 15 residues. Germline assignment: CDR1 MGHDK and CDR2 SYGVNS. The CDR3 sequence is CASSVGDRDLSPLHF. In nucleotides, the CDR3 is TGTGCCAGCAGTGTTGGGGACAGGGACTTGTCACCCCTCCACTTT.

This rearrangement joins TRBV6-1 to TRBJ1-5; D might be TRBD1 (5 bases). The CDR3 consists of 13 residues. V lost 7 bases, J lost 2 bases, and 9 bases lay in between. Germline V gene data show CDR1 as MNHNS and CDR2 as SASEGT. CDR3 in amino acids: CASTWGGNQPQHF. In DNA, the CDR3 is TGTGCCAGCACCTGGGGGGGCAATCAGCCCCAGCATTTT.

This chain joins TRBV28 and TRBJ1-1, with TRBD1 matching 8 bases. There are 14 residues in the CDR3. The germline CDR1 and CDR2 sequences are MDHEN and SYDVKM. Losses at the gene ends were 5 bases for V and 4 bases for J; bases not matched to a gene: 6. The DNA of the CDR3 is TGTGCCAGCAGTATCGGACAGGGATTCACTGAAGCTTTCTTT. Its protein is CASSIGQGFTEAFF.

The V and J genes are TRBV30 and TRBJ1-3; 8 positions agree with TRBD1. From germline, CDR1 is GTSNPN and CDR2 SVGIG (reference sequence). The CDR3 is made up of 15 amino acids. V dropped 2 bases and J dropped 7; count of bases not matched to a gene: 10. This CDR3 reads CAWSKDRGLFNTIYF. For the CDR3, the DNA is TGTGCCTGGAGTAAAGACAGGGGCCTCTTCAACACCATATATTTT.

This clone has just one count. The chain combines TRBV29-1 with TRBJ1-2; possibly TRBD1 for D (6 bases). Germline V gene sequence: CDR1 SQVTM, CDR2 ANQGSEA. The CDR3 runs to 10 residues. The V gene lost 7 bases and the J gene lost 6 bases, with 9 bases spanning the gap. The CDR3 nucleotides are TGCAGCGACAGACAGGATGGCTACACCTTC. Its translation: CSDRQDGYTF. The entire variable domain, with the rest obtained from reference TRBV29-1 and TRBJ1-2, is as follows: SAVISQKPSRDICQRGTSLTIQCQVDSQVTMMFWYRQQPGQSLTLIATANQGSEATYESGFVIDKFPISRPNLTFSTLTVSNMSPEDSSIYLCSDRQDGYTFGSGTRLTVV.

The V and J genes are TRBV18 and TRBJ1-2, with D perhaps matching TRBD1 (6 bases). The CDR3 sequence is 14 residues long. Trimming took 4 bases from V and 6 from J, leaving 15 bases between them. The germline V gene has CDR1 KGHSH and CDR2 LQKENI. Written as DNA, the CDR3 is TGTGCCAGCTCACTATCGACAGGATCGGATGGCTACACCTTC. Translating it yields CASSLSTGSDGYTF.

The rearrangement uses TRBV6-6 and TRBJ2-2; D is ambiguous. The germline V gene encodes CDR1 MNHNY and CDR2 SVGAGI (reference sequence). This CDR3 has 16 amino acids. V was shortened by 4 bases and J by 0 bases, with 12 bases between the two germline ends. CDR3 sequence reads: CASSSSRATNTGELFF. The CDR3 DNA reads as TGTGCCAGCAGTTCGTCCCGGGCCACGAACACCGGGGAGCTGTTTTTT.

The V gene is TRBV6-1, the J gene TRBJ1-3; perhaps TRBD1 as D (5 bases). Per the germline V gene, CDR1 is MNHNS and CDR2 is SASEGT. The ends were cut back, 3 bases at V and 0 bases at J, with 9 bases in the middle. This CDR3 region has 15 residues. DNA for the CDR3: TGTGCCAGCAGTGAGCAGGGAGGCTCTGGAAACACCATATATTTT. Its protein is CASSEQGGSGNTIYF.

CDR3 loop: CASSFRVSQETQYF. DNA for the CDR3: TGTGCCAGCAGTTTTAGGGTTTCCCAAGAGACCCAGTACTTC. The chain is built from TRBV28 and TRBJ2-5; D gene uncertain. Trimming removed 3 bases from V and 1 base from J, with 9 bases in between. The V gene's germline CDR1 is MDHEN and CDR2 SYDVKM. The CDR3 contains 14 residues.

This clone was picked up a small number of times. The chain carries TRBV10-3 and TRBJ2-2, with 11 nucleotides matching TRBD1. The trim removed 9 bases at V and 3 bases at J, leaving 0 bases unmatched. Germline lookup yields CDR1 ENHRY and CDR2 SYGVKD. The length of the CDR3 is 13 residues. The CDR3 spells CAMGQGDTGELFF. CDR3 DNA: TGTGCCATGGGACAGGGGGACACCGGGGAGCTGTTTTTT.

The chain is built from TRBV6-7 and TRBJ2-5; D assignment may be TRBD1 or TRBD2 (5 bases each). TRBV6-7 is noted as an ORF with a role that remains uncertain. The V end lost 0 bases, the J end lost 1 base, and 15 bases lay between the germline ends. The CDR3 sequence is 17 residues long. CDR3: CASSYSGVRGPQETQYF. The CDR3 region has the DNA TGTGCCAGCAGTTACTCCGGGGTGAGGGGACCCCAAGAGACCCAGTACTTC.

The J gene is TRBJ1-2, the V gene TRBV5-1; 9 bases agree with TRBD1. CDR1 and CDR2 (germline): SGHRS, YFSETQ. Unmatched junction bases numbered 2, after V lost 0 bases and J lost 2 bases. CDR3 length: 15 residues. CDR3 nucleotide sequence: TGCGCCAGCAGCTTGGACAGGGGGCAAAACTATGGCTACACCTTC. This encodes CASSLDRGQNYGYTF. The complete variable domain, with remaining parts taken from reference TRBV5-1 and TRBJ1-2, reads KAGVTQTPRYLIKTRGQQVTLSCSPISGHRSVSWYQQTPGQGLQFLFEYFSETQRNKGNFPGRFSGRQFSNSRSEMNVSTLELGDSALYLCASSLDRGQNYGYTFGSGTRLTVV.